The sequence of this TCR beta chain was determined in a study of cytomegalovirus exposure and HLA in healthy donors. Comment on this clone: The target antigen is unknown.

Germline V gene sequence: CDR1 SGHTS, CDR2 YDEGEE. This CDR3 comprises 17 residues. J lost 0 bases, V lost 2 bases, and 7 bases had no gene match. Points from the study as a whole: Reports indicated that the classifier achieved high specificity and sensitivity in diagnosing cytomegalovirus status. Association of 15,000 to 20,000 TCR beta sequences with HLA alleles was found at 0.05 false discovery rate in a later analysis. In a later analysis, TCR beta V- and J-gene trimming was associated with a missense DCLRE1C variant. In vitro testing confirmed a few CMV-associated chains as specific for CMV antigens.

Both 60 Vbeta primers and 13 Jbeta primers went into the PCR. The repertoire was sequenced with immunoSEQ multiplex PCR; TCRdb's copy has only in-frame clones and lacks some. The sample shows 90,000 to 95,000 clones, 70% to 80% of them seen only once. The chain combines TRBV5-8 with TRBJ2-1; 8 bases are a match to TRBD1. This TCR derives from a man aged 25 to 45 in good health and CMV-seronegative. The sequenced sample consisted of PBMCs. Here the CDR3 DNA reads TGTGCCAGCAGCTTTAGGACAGGGCATAGCTCCTACAATGAGCAGTTCTTC. This codes for CASSFRTGHSSYNEQFF.